This entry is about one TCR beta chain. The sample originates from a study of blood T cell repertoires in COVID-19. Study overall: COVID-19 samples from acute and convalescent phases originated in the United States, Italy and Spain. PBMCs, B-cell-depleted T cells, or T cells were the source of the cDNA or gDNA that made up the material.

Methods used by the authors: Amplification with reference gene primers provided the estimates of nucleated cell counts. Some clones are missing from TCRdb's copy, which holds only in-frame ones; the method was immunoSEQ multiplex PCR. The DNA was the basis for D and trimming; V, J and clone size are from that table. The sample holds fewer than 200,000 clones; over 80% are singletons and the top ten take about 10%. J was trimmed by 7 bases and V by 1 base; bases with no gene match: 10. Germline V gene lookup returns CDR1 KGHSY and CDR2 FQNENV. The CDR3 is 17 residues long. Sequences were obtained from peripheral blood. The gene calls are TRBV16 and TRBJ2-1; TRBD2 matches 10 bases. This receptor was obtained from a woman older than 75 with active or convalescent COVID-19. The CDR3 protein is CASSQFRASGGANEQFF. In DNA, the CDR3 is TGTGCCAGCAGCCAATTCCGGGCTAGCGGGGGTGCGAATGAGCAGTTCTTC. Together with reference TRBV16 and TRBJ2-1, the CDR3 gives the full variable domain: GEEVAQTPKHLVRGEGQKAKLYCAPIKGHSYVFWYQQVLKNEFKFLISFQNENVFDETGMPKERFSAKCLPNSPCSLEIQATKLEDSAVYFCASSQFRASGGANEQFFGPGTRLTVL.